This T cell receptor beta chain was found in a study of regulatory T cells in long-lasting Graves disease. Specified time point: newly diagnosed GD, antithyroid drugs for less than 3 months. Extracted RNA from PBMCs served as the source of the TCR library. The J segment lost 7 bases and the V segment lost 0 bases, leaving 14 bases of the junction unmatched. Germline-derived CDR1 and CDR2 are LGHDT and YNNKEL (reference sequence). The CDR3 runs to 19 residues. Investigators prepared the TCR beta libraries by applying iRepertoire HTBI primers and Arm-PCR of CDR3 regions. Each CDR3 protein gets one entry after TCRdb re-called the multiplex PCR reads with MiXCR. The table has 350,000 to 550,000 distinct CDR3 sequences, around 15% seen once. These data were also filed under a second study, of T cells in Graves' hyperthyroidism and ophthalmopathy. That work adds: HTBI primers drove first-round RT-PCR of the TCR CDR3. Ophthalmopathy was separated from stable hyperthyroidism by a 13 V-J model.

Sequenced here: peripheral blood mononuclear cells (PBMCs), sampled at new diagnosis, from a patient treated with antithyroid drugs. The V and J genes are TRBV3-1 and TRBJ2-3, with TRBD2 identical over 12 bases. The sequence was obtained from a woman aged 45 to 65 with Graves disease. CDR3 bases: TGTGCCAGCAGCCAAGATCATGCCTTTCTAGCGGGAGGGGGAAATACGCAGTATTTT. This codes for CASSQDHAFLAGGGNTQYF.